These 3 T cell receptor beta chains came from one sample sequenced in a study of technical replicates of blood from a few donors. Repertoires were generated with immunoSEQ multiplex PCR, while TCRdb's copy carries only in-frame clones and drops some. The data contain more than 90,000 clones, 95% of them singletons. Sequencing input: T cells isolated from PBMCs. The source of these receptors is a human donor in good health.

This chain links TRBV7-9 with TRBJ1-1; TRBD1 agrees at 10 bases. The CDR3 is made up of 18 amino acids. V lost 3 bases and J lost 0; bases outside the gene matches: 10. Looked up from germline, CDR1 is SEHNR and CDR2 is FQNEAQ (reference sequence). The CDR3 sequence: CASSLVNWGTGVNTEAFF. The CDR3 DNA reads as TGTGCCAGCAGCTTGGTTAATTGGGGGACAGGGGTGAACACTGAAGCTTTCTTT.

In nucleotides, the CDR3 is TGTGCCTGGAGTGTACACAGGGCCTATAATTCACCCCTCCACTTT. Amino acid sequence: CAWSVHRAYNSPLHF. The rearrangement links TRBV30 to TRBJ1-6, with D possibly matching TRBD1 (6 bases). The CDR3 is 15 residues long. Trimming shortened V by 0 bases and J by 2 bases, and 8 bases separated the two germline ends. The V gene's germline CDR1 is GTSNPN and CDR2 SVGIG (reference sequence).

The CDR3 sequence: CASSTSPARGYTF. CDR3 DNA: TGTGCCAGCAGTACGAGCCCCGCTAGGGGCTACACCTTC. J is TRBJ1-2 and V is TRBV6-6; D is unresolved. Germline CDR1 and CDR2: MNHNY and SVGAGI (reference sequence). V lost 5 bases, J lost 8 bases, and 15 bases lay in between. The CDR3 is 13 amino acids.